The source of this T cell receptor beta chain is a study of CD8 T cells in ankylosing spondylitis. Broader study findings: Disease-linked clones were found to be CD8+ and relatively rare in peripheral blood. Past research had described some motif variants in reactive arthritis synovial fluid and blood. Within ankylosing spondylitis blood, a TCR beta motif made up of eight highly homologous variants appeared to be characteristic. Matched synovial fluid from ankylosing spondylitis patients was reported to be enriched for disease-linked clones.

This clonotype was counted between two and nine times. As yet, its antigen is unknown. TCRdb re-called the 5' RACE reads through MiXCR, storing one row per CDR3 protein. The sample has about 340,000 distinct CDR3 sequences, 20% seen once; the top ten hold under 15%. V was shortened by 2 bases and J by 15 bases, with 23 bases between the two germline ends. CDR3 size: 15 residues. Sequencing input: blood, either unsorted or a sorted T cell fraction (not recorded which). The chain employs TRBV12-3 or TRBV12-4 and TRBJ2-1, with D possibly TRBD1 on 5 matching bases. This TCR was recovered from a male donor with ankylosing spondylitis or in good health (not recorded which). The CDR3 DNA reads TGTGCCAGCAGTTTATTTGACCCGGACACCCGCAAGATGTTCTTC. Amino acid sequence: CASSLFDPDTRKMFF.